This TCR beta chain is drawn from a study of beta chain features in type 1 diabetes. Notes on the study in general: Among patients with Type 1 diabetes, TCRB CDR3s were moderately but significantly shorter in every one of the four CD4+ subsets. Among type 1 diabetes patients, VDJ junctions had fewer insertions and more deletions.

The authors reverse transcribed all of the isolated RNA, so sequencing captured expressed TCRB transcripts. Repertoires were generated with immunoSEQ multiplex PCR, while TCRdb's copy carries only in-frame clones and drops some. The sample holds about 60,000 clones, approximately 59% seen once. CDR3 length equals 15 residues. J lost 2 bases, V lost 6 bases, and 4 bases had no gene match. Germline loops: CDR1 MNHNY, CDR2 SVGAGI (reference sequence). CD4+ naive, central memory, regulatory and stem cell-like memory cells were sorted via CD45RO/CCR7/CD25/CD127/CD95/CD27. Only a few counts were recorded for this clone. Its cognate antigen is unknown.

This sequence joins TRBV6-6 and TRBJ2-3; TRBD2 aligns across 11 bases. The sequence derives from a woman under 30 in good health. Sequencing used Tregs from blood. This CDR3 reads CASRETSGATDTQYF. The DNA of the CDR3 is TGTGCCAGCAGGGAGACTAGCGGGGCCACAGATACGCAGTATTTT.